This is a list of T cell receptor beta chains from one sample in a study of blood T cell repertoires in COVID-19. Libraries were prepared by immunoSEQ multiplex PCR; TCRdb keeps only in-frame clonotypes and omits some of them. The sample includes about 440,000 clones, roughly 88% seen only once; the top ten take under 0.7%. Sequencing used PBMCs or T cells enriched from blood (not recorded which). The receptors shown here come from a man between 18 and 35 years old who had recovered from COVID-19. The CDR3 runs from the conserved cysteine through the conserved F or W. The D gene is left open where the match is weak. Clone size, where shown, is once, few, many, or a class for clones that have expanded.

J | D | size | V | DNA | CDR3
TRBJ1-3 | TRBD1 | NA | TRBV2 | TGTGCCAGCAGTCCACTGGACAGGGGGGTGGGTGGAAACACCATATATTTT | CASSPLDRGVGGNTIYF
TRBJ2-1 | NA | NA | TRBV27 | TGTGCCAGCACCCCCCAACGAGGGACTTCCTACAATGAGCAGTTCTTC | CASTPQRGTSYNEQFF
TRBJ2-5 | NA | NA | TRBV20-1 | TGCAGTGCTAGTTTACCGGGACTCCCCCTTGAGACCCAGTACTTC | CSASLPGLPLETQYF
TRBJ1-1 | NA | NA | TRBV14 | TGTGCCAGCAGCGCAAGGGGTCTTTCCATGAACACTGAAGCTTTCTTT | CASSARGLSMNTEAFF
TRBJ1-2 | NA | NA | TRBV7-9 | TGTGCCAGCAGCTTTGGGCAGGGTCCGGGCGGTGGCTACACCTTC | CASSFGQGPGGGYTF
TRBJ1-1 | NA | NA | TRBV6-5 | TGTGCCACCGGGGACTGGGAGAACCGAGAAGCTTTCTTT | CATGDWENREAFF
TRBJ2-7 | NA | NA | TRBV28 | TGTGCCACAGTTGACAGCACCTACGAGCAGTACTTC | CATVDSTYEQYF
TRBJ1-5 | NA | NA | TRBV2 | TGTGCCAGCAAAGAGGGAAGGCAGCCCCAGCATTTT | CASKEGRQPQHF
TRBJ1-3 | NA | NA | TRBV7-3 | TGTGCCAGCAGCCCCCAGGGCGGGGTCGGAAACACCATATATTTT | CASSPQGGVGNTIYF
TRBJ2-7 | NA | NA | TRBV6-1 | TGTGCCAGCAGTGAATCCGGACTCTACGAGCAGTACTTC | CASSESGLYEQYF
TRBJ1-1 | TRBD1 | NA | TRBV7-3 | TGTGCCAGCAGCCCCGGACAGGGAAGGACTGAAGCTTTCTTT | CASSPGQGRTEAFF
TRBJ1-4 | NA | NA | TRBV5-1 | TGCGCCAGCAGTTCGGGGGAGTCGAGTGAAAAACTGTTTTTT | CASSSGESSEKLFF
TRBJ1-1 | NA | NA | TRBV19 | TGTGCCAGTCTAAACCCTTTGCGGTACACTGAAGCTTTCTTT | CASLNPLRYTEAFF
TRBJ1-1 | NA | few | TRBV10-1 | TGCGCCAGCAGTGAGTCCGGGAGAAAGGCTGAAGCTTTCTTT | CASSESGRKAEAFF
TRBJ2-1 | NA | NA | TRBV21-1 | TGTGCCAGCAGCAACGTAAGCTGGTTGGGCGACAATGAGCAGTTCTTC | CASSNVSWLGDNEQFF
TRBJ1-1 | TRBD1 | NA | TRBV7-8 | TGTGCCAGCAGCTTAGTACAGGGGGGAGTGAACACTGAAGCTTTCTTT | CASSLVQGGVNTEAFF
TRBJ1-2 | TRBD1 | NA | TRBV28 | TGTGCCAGCAGGGGGACAGGGCCGCTGGGCTACACCTTC | CASRGTGPLGYTF
TRBJ1-2 | NA | NA | TRBV12-5 | TGTGCTAGTGGTTTGAGGACAGCTAACTATGGCTACACCTTC | CASGLRTANYGYTF
TRBJ1-1 | NA | NA | TRBV12-5 | TGTGCTAGTGGTCCCCCGGGTGGACAGAAGAACACTGAAGCTTTCTTT | CASGPPGGQKNTEAFF
TRBJ1-5 | NA | NA | TRBV12-3/TRBV12-4 | TGTGCCAGCAGTCCAGGTGATCAGCCCCAGCATTTT | CASSPGDQPQHF
TRBJ1-5 | NA | NA | TRBV30 | TGTGCCTGGGGGGAGGGGCAGCCCCAGCATTTT | CAWGEGQPQHF
TRBJ2-7 | NA | NA | TRBV6-4 | TGTGCCAGCCGCCATGGACAGTCGGCCTACGAGCAGTACTTC | CASRHGQSAYEQYF
TRBJ1-4 | NA | NA | TRBV4-1 | TGCGCCAGCAGCCAAGTGCGGAAAGGAAAACTGTTTTTT | CASSQVRKGKLFF
TRBJ2-3 | TRBD2 | NA | TRBV7-2 | TGTGCCAGCAGCCGTAGCGGGCCTAGCACAGATACGCAGTATTTT | CASSRSGPSTDTQYF
TRBJ1-2 | NA | NA | TRBV10-3 | TGTGCCATCAGTGAGAACAGGGACTATGGCTACACCTTC | CAISENRDYGYTF